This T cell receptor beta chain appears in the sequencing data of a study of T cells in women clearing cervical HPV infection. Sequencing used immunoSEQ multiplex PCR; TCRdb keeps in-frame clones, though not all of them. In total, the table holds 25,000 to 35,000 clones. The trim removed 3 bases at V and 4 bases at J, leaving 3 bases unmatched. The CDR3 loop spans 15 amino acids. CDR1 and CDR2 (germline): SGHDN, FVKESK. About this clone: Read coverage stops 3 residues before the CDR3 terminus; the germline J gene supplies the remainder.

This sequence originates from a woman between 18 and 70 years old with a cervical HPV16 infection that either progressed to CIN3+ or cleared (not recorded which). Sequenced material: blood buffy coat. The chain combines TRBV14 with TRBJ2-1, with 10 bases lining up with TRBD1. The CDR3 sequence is CASSQWDRGYNEQFF. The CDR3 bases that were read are TGTGCCAGCAGCCAGTGGGACAGGGGTTACAATGAG.